What follows are 19 T cell receptor beta chains derived from one specimen sequenced in a study of OX40 agonist ivuxolimab in advanced cancers. Sequencing used immunoSEQ multiplex PCR; TCRdb keeps in-frame clones, though not all of them. Of about 77,000 clones detected, about 85% appear once; the ten largest clones hold roughly 0.7%. This specimen was CD4+ or CD8+ T cells sorted from blood, taken in a trial of the OX40 agonist ivuxolimab. The receptors originated from an adult with an advanced solid tumor such as melanoma, head and neck, liver or kidney cancer.

V is TRBV14 and J is TRBJ2-2, with 7 bases fitting TRBD1. Germline loops: CDR1 SGHDN, CDR2 FVKESK. Trimming removed 3 bases from V and 4 bases from J; junction bases left unmatched: 23. This CDR3 is built from 21 residues. Here the CDR3 reads CASSHKPPRQGWRRGTGELFF. The CDR3 region has the DNA TGTGCCAGCAGCCACAAACCACCGCGACAGGGTTGGAGACGAGGCACCGGGGAGCTGTTTTTT. The variable domain in full, with the rest retrieved from reference TRBV14 and TRBJ2-2, is EAGVTQFPSHSVIEKGQTVTLRCDPISGHDNLYWYRRVMGKEIKFLLHFVKESKQDESGMPNNRFLAERTGGTYSTLKVQPAELEDSGVYFCASSHKPPRQGWRRGTGELFFGEGSRLTVL.

This rearrangement joins TRBV7-6 to TRBJ1-4, with D perhaps TRBD1 (6 bases). Germline CDR1 is SGHVS and CDR2 is FNYEAQ. The CDR3 has 12 amino acids. Trimming removed 4 bases at V and 13 bases at J, with 13 bases between. The CDR3 spells CASSSRRGGLFF. CDR3 sequence (DNA): TGTGCCAGCAGCTCGAGGAGGGGGGGACTGTTTTTT. Using reference TRBV7-6 and TRBJ1-4 for the parts outside the CDR3, the full variable domain is GAGVSQSPRYKVTKRGQDVALRCDPISGHVSLYWYRQALGQGPEFLTYFNYEAQQDKSGLPNDRFSAERPEGSISTLTIQRTEQRDSAMYRCASSSRRGGLFFGSGTQLSVL.

This chain connects TRBV5-1 to TRBJ1-1, with D perhaps matching TRBD1 (6 bases). Looked up from germline, CDR1 is SGHRS and CDR2 is YFSETQ. CDR3 length equals 17 residues. The germline V and J ends were trimmed by 4 bases and 2 bases, with 21 bases remaining between them. The CDR3 here is CASSPRGGTVENTEAFF. The CDR3 DNA reads as TGCGCCAGCAGCCCCCGGGGGGGCACGGTGGAAAACACTGAAGCTTTCTTT.

The chain combines TRBV11-2 with TRBJ2-3; 8 bases are a match to TRBD2. This CDR3 region has 13 residues. V was pared by 2 bases and J by 6 bases, with 1 base of the junction left unmatched. From germline, CDR1 is SGHAT and CDR2 FQNNGV. This chain's CDR3 is CASSLSGGDTQYF. The CDR3 DNA sequence: TGTGCCAGCAGCTTAAGCGGGGGCGATACGCAGTATTTT.

A remark on this clone: This sample also contains other DNA sequences that code for the same CDR3. V usage is TRBV7-2 and J usage is TRBJ1-2; D unresolved. V shed 1 base and J shed 8 bases, with 11 bases lying between them. CDR3 size: 13 residues. CDR1 and CDR2 (germline): SGHTA, FQGNSA. This CDR3 is CASSLGGVGGYTF. CDR3 nucleotide sequence: TGTGCCAGCAGCTTAGGGGGTGTGGGGGGCTACACCTTC.

The chain combines TRBV27 with TRBJ1-6; 9 bases agree with TRBD1. V lost 5 bases and J lost 7; bases outside the gene matches: 15. CDR1 is MNHEY, CDR2 SMNVEV, per germline (reference sequence). There are 18 residues in the CDR3. The CDR3 DNA reads as TGTGCCAGCAGTGGCCCGATTTCGGGACAGGGCCTAAATTCACCCCTCCACTTT. It encodes CASSGPISGQGLNSPLHF.

The J gene is TRBJ1-5, the V gene TRBV5-6, with D possibly being TRBD1 (5 bases). Germline V gene lookup returns CDR1 SGHDT and CDR2 YYEEEE. CDR3 size: 16 residues. The V and J ends lost 0 bases and 0 bases respectively, with 10 bases between them. In nucleotides, the CDR3 is TGTGCCAGCAGCTTGGGATCGGGGCTTAGCAATCAGCCCCAGCATTTT. This codes for CASSLGSGLSNQPQHF.

This sequence joins TRBV5-3 and TRBJ1-5; unclear D gene. TRBV5-3 is assigned to the ORF class and has an uncertain function. V lost 0 bases and J 3 bases, leaving 13 bases between the germline ends. The CDR3 is 16 residues long. Here the CDR3 reads CARSLVGLIYNQPQHF. The CDR3 coding sequence is TGTGCCAGAAGCTTGGTAGGGTTGATTTACAATCAGCCCCAGCATTTT.

This chain links TRBV6-1 with TRBJ1-5, with D unclear. The germline V gene encodes CDR1 MNHNS and CDR2 SASEGT. V was pared by 4 bases and J by 0 bases, with 16 bases between. The CDR3 has 17 amino acids. The CDR3 nucleotides read TGTGCCAGCAGTGCACCATCTGGGTCAGGTAGCAATCAGCCCCAGCATTTT. This sequence encodes CASSAPSGSGSNQPQHF.

V gene TRBV29-1 combines with J gene TRBJ1-4, with a weak D call TRBD1 (5 bases). Trimming shortened V by 7 bases and J by 0 bases, and 12 bases separated the two germline ends. This CDR3 comprises 14 residues. The germline V gene encodes CDR1 SQVTM and CDR2 ANQGSEA. CDR3 sequence reads: CSGGDPATNEKLFF. CDR3 sequence (DNA): TGCAGCGGAGGGGACCCTGCAACTAATGAAAAACTGTTTTTT.

This clone was detected a few times. This chain links TRBV18 with TRBJ1-1, with D possibly being TRBD1 (6 bases). Trimming took off 3 bases at V and 4 bases at J, with 21 bases between the two ends. The CDR3 is 17 residues long. Germline CDR1 reads KGHSH; CDR2 reads LQKENI. As DNA, the CDR3 is TGTGCCAGCTCACCGCCCCTCGACAGGACTAGGGGCACTGAAGCTTTCTTT. This translates into CASSPPLDRTRGTEAFF.

The chain is built from TRBV29-1 and TRBJ1-1; D not resolved. V lost 4 bases, J lost 0 bases, and 9 bases lay in between. The CDR3 consists of 13 residues. Germline V gene lookup returns CDR1 SQVTM and CDR2 ANQGSEA. CDR3 region: CSVVGQMNTEAFF. The CDR3 bases are TGCAGCGTTGTAGGTCAGATGAACACTGAAGCTTTCTTT.

This clone was seen only once. The genes are TRBV19 and TRBJ1-4; D is unclear. Germline CDR1 reads LNHDA; CDR2 reads SQIVND (reference sequence). The CDR3 is 13 amino acids. V was clipped by 3 bases and J by 5 bases, with 7 bases between them. The DNA of the CDR3 is TGTGCCAGTAGTATGGCTCAAAATGAAAAACTGTTTTTT. This sequence encodes CASSMAQNEKLFF.

This clone was seen only once. The chain employs TRBV7-6 and TRBJ2-5, with 7 bases lining up with TRBD1. Losses at the gene ends were 1 base for V and 4 bases for J; bases not matched to a gene: 6. Germline-derived CDR1 and CDR2 are SGHVS and FNYEAQ. This CDR3 contains 15 residues. This CDR3 reads CASSLEGTVRETQYF. In nucleotides, the CDR3 is TGTGCCAGCAGCTTAGAGGGGACAGTGCGAGAGACCCAGTACTTC.

The chain couples TRBV7-6 to TRBJ2-5; no clear D gene. V lost 2 bases and J lost 2, with 9 bases in between. This CDR3 is built from 14 residues. CDR1 is SGHVS, CDR2 FNYEAQ, per germline. CDR3 residues: CASSLTLTQETQYF. CDR3 nucleotide sequence: TGTGCCAGCAGCTTAACCTTGACTCAAGAGACCCAGTACTTC.

CDR3: CASSLVRGGRGQETQYF. For the CDR3, the DNA is TGTGCCAGCAGCTTAGTCCGGGGGGGGCGCGGGCAAGAGACCCAGTACTTC. The chain links TRBV7-2 to TRBJ2-5, with 8 bases aligning to TRBD2. This CDR3 contains 17 residues. Germline CDR1 is SGHTA and CDR2 is FQGNSA. J gave up 2 bases and V 1 base, and 9 bases lay outside the gene matches.

This chain links TRBV5-1 with TRBJ1-3, with a weak D call TRBD1 (6 bases). V lost 4 bases to trimming and J lost 0 bases, with 8 bases between them. The CDR3 contains 14 residues. The V gene's germline CDR1 is SGHRS and CDR2 YFSETQ. CDR3 residues: CASSPGDSGNTIYF. In DNA, the CDR3 is TGCGCCAGCAGCCCAGGGGACTCTGGAAACACCATATATTTT.

V usage is TRBV9 and J usage is TRBJ2-5; TRBD1 matches at 7 bases. The ends lost 2 bases at V and 1 base at J; junction bases unmatched: 5. CDR3 size: 15 residues. Germline V lookup: CDR1 SGDLS, CDR2 YYNGEE. The CDR3 reads CASSVRDRAQETQYF. The CDR3 DNA sequence: TGTGCCAGCAGCGTTCGAGACAGGGCCCAAGAGACCCAGTACTTC.

The chain has TRBV7-5 and TRBJ1-1; no check of the table's D call, TRBD1, against the DNA was made. TRBV7-5 is reported as a pseudogene. The CDR3 has 13 amino acids. CDR3 loop: CARRTPPKTEAFF. Written as DNA, the CDR3 is TGTGCCAGACGGACACCTCCCAAGACTGAAGCTTTCTTT.